The sequence of this T cell receptor (beta chain) was determined in a study of identical twins. The CDR3 has 13 residues. V lost 4 bases to trimming and J lost 10 bases, with 15 bases between them. CDR1 SGHDT and CDR2 YYEEEE come from the germline V gene. Healthy Caucasians alone served as donors. This clonotype was recorded many times. One entry per CDR3 protein results from TCRdb running MiXCR on the 5' RACE reads. The sample has some 710,000 distinct CDR3 sequences; 5.5% to 6.5% are singletons. The V gene is TRBV5-6, the J gene TRBJ2-1; D is ambiguous. The material sequenced was naive T cells sorted from blood. The sequence was collected from a man between 18 and 35 years old in good health. This CDR3 is CASSQHTFGEQFF. The DNA of the CDR3 is TGTGCCAGCAGCCAACACACTTTCGGGGAGCAGTTCTTC.